Listed below are T cell receptor beta chains from one sample, sequenced in a study of memory CD4+ T cells and cytomegalovirus serostatus. The protocol was immunoSEQ multiplex PCR, while the TCRdb copy is restricted to in-frame clones and leaves out a portion. Among about 42,000 clones listed, roughly three quarters were seen once. Sequenced: memory CD4+ T cells from blood. The receptors were sampled from an adult in good health and CMV-seronegative. The conserved cysteine and the conserved F or W are not part of the CDR3 here. Fields, in order: V gene, CDR3 length, J gene, CDR3 protein.

v_call: TRBV7-9; cdr3_length: 12; j_call: TRBJ1-2; cdr3_aa: ASTQGLSNYGYT
v_call: TRBV9; cdr3_length: 13; j_call: TRBJ1-4; cdr3_aa: ASSGPGSRGEKLF
v_call: TRBV29-1; cdr3_length: 11; j_call: TRBJ1-1; cdr3_aa: SVEGAGGLEAF
v_call: TRBV7-9; cdr3_length: 14; j_call: TRBJ2-4; cdr3_aa: ASSLGYKGYLNIQY
v_call: TRBV6-6; cdr3_length: 13; j_call: TRBJ1-1; cdr3_aa: ASSYSWTGVLEAF
v_call: TRBV6-5; cdr3_length: 12; j_call: TRBJ1-6; cdr3_aa: ASRSRGGDSPLH
v_call: TRBV19; cdr3_length: 13; j_call: TRBJ2-2; cdr3_aa: ASRPKFANTGELF
v_call: TRBV14; cdr3_length: 13; j_call: TRBJ2-3; cdr3_aa: ASSRGVLGTDTQY
v_call: TRBV2; cdr3_length: 11; j_call: TRBJ1-1; cdr3_aa: ASRPTENTEAF
v_call: TRBV28; cdr3_length: 15; j_call: TRBJ2-2; cdr3_aa: ASSLSLDSPNTGELF
v_call: TRBV5-1; cdr3_length: 13; j_call: TRBJ2-3; cdr3_aa: ASSFSGGAGDTQY
v_call: TRBV7-2; cdr3_length: 12; j_call: TRBJ1-4; cdr3_aa: ASSRDSPNEKLF
v_call: TRBV7-3; cdr3_length: 13; j_call: TRBJ2-3; cdr3_aa: ASSLTGLAADTQY
v_call: TRBV2; cdr3_length: 12; j_call: TRBJ1-1; cdr3_aa: ASVIPRGHTEAF
v_call: TRBV5-1; cdr3_length: 15; j_call: TRBJ2-1; cdr3_aa: ASSREGRQGARDEQF
v_call: TRBV5-1; cdr3_length: 12; j_call: TRBJ2-5; cdr3_aa: ASSSDRGLETQY
v_call: TRBV4-2; cdr3_length: 15; j_call: TRBJ2-3; cdr3_aa: ASSQDYGDWRTDTQY
v_call: TRBV7-6; cdr3_length: 13; j_call: TRBJ2-2; cdr3_aa: ASSGTRAVSGELF
v_call: TRBV29-1; cdr3_length: 13; j_call: TRBJ1-1; cdr3_aa: SVTRGGQAFEEAF
v_call: TRBV7-9; cdr3_length: 15; j_call: TRBJ2-2; cdr3_aa: ASSSLLRTRGSGELF
v_call: TRBV5-1; cdr3_length: 12; j_call: TRBJ1-1; cdr3_aa: ASSKLDKNTEAF
v_call: TRBV4-1; cdr3_length: 15; j_call: TRBJ1-1; cdr3_aa: ASSQGLFGLMNTEAF
v_call: TRBV11-2; cdr3_length: 12; j_call: TRBJ2-7; cdr3_aa: ASSAGLTSYEQY
v_call: TRBV28; cdr3_length: 12; j_call: TRBJ2-1; cdr3_aa: ASSLHRTYNEQF
v_call: TRBV7-3; cdr3_length: 13; j_call: TRBJ2-5; cdr3_aa: ASSPGTTIQETQY
v_call: TRBV2; cdr3_length: 13; j_call: TRBJ2-7; cdr3_aa: ASDREHGSRDEQY
v_call: TRBV6-1; cdr3_length: 13; j_call: TRBJ1-2; cdr3_aa: ASSVGQGVNYGYT
v_call: TRBV19; cdr3_length: 11; j_call: TRBJ2-5; cdr3_aa: AARGLDQETQY
v_call: TRBV28; cdr3_length: 15; j_call: TRBJ1-1; cdr3_aa: ASSSPVGVRGNTEAF
v_call: TRBV7-3; cdr3_length: 12; j_call: TRBJ1-1; cdr3_aa: ASSPTGQGRIAF
v_call: TRBV7-8; cdr3_length: 12; j_call: TRBJ2-3; cdr3_aa: ASSSQASLDTQY
v_call: TRBV7-2; cdr3_length: 14; j_call: TRBJ1-5; cdr3_aa: ASSSRGGSSNQPQH
v_call: TRBV19; cdr3_length: 12; j_call: TRBJ2-7; cdr3_aa: ASSVPGTGVEQY
v_call: TRBV5-4; cdr3_length: 12; j_call: TRBJ2-5; cdr3_aa: ASSLELVGETQY
v_call: TRBV7-2; cdr3_length: 11; j_call: TRBJ2-2; cdr3_aa: ASSQQGAGELF
v_call: TRBV28; cdr3_length: 11; j_call: TRBJ1-4; cdr3_aa: ASSVGSYRGLF
v_call: TRBV5-5; cdr3_length: 13; j_call: TRBJ2-5; cdr3_aa: ASSVTSGGQETQY
v_call: TRBV30; cdr3_length: 10; j_call: TRBJ1-3; cdr3_aa: AWGDNGNTIY
v_call: TRBV30; cdr3_length: 11; j_call: TRBJ1-5; cdr3_aa: AWSSGPNQPQH
v_call: TRBV7-2; cdr3_length: 12; j_call: TRBJ2-3; cdr3_aa: ASSLDVGTDTQY
v_call: TRBV10-2; cdr3_length: 12; j_call: TRBJ2-7; cdr3_aa: ASSPGQGAGEQY
v_call: TRBV6-1; cdr3_length: 9; j_call: TRBJ1-2; cdr3_aa: ASRKNYGYT
v_call: TRBV11-2; cdr3_length: 11; j_call: TRBJ2-5; cdr3_aa: ASSPDRGETQY
v_call: TRBV27; cdr3_length: 14; j_call: TRBJ1-1; cdr3_aa: ASSLSWALEGTEAF
v_call: TRBV7-2; cdr3_length: 14; j_call: TRBJ2-1; cdr3_aa: ASSWDPPGGPGEQF
v_call: TRBV9; cdr3_length: 13; j_call: TRBJ2-1; cdr3_aa: ASSLSGGSYNEQF